This TCR beta chain comes out of a study of CD8 T cells in ankylosing spondylitis. Quantitative 5'-RACE with molecular barcodes was used to make the TCR beta libraries. MiXCR, run by TCRdb on the 5' RACE reads, gives a single entry per CDR3 protein. Here the sample spans 500,000 to 550,000 distinct CDR3 sequences, over 9.5% being singletons. Study-wide points: The study identified a TCR beta motif of roughly eight highly homologous variants that appeared characteristic of ankylosing spondylitis blood.

In regard to this clonotype: The antigen is undetermined.

CDR1 SNHLY and CDR2 FYNNEI come from the germline V gene. Trimming removed 8 bases at V and 1 base at J, with 11 bases between. This CDR3 has 13 residues. The sequence derives from a male donor with ankylosing spondylitis. The chain is built from TRBV2 and TRBJ1-1; D is ambiguous. The sample taken for sequencing was blood, either unsorted or a sorted T cell fraction (not recorded which). CDR3 protein: CASLATSNTEAFF. The CDR3 bases are TGTGCCAGCCTCGCGACTTCGAACACTGAAGCTTTCTTT.